The 8 T cell receptor beta chains below all came from one sample that was sequenced in a study of CD8+CD57+ T cells in acquired aplastic anemia. The study profiled TCR beta VDJ and CDR3 using genomic DNA as template. TCRdb reprocessed the reads via MiXCR and lists one record per CDR3 protein. The sample has around 130,000 distinct CDR3 sequences, roughly 55% seen once; the top ten hold 25% to 35%. Patients who underwent sequencing had shown CD8+CD57+ cell expansion by flow cytometry. The sample taken for sequencing was sorted CD4+, CD8+, or CD8+CD57+ T cells (not recorded which) from PBMCs. These receptors all come from a human donor with aplastic anemia.

The chain joins TRBV2 to TRBJ1-2; D remains unclear. Germline V gene data show CDR1 as SNHLY and CDR2 as FYNNEI. CDR3 length: 13 amino acids. V was trimmed by 7 bases and J by 7 bases, leaving 16 bases between them. CDR3 nucleotide sequence: TGTGCCAGCATCCCGGAGGGTTGGGTTGGCTACACCTTC. Protein sequence: CASIPEGWVGYTF.

The rearrangement joins TRBV19 to TRBJ1-1, with 7 bases fitting TRBD1. The CDR3 loop spans 13 amino acids. CDR1 and CDR2 (germline): LNHDA, SQIVND (reference sequence). V gave up 1 base and J gave up 5 bases; unmatched junction bases: 1. The CDR3: CASSIAQGTEAFF. CDR3 DNA: TGTGCCAGTAGTATAGCACAGGGGACTGAAGCTTTCTTT.

This clonotype was picked up one time. CDR3: CSASLAGTDTQYF. The CDR3 nucleotides are TGCAGTGCTAGTCTGGCTGGCACAGATACGCAGTATTTT. The chain couples TRBV20-1 to TRBJ2-3; D uncertain. This CDR3 region has 13 residues. With 3 bases removed from V and 1 base from J, the gap between germline ends came to 8 bases. Germline V gene lookup returns CDR1 DFQATT and CDR2 SNEGSKA (reference sequence).

The chain couples TRBV20-1 to TRBJ1-1; D uncertain. Trimming removed 6 bases from V and 0 bases from J, with 14 bases in between. Germline V lookup: CDR1 DFQATT, CDR2 SNEGSKA (reference sequence). The CDR3 length is 14 residues. The CDR3 nucleotides read TGCAGTGCAGATCTCGGGAAGCTGAACACTGAAGCTTTCTTT. Protein: CSADLGKLNTEAFF.

Details on this clonotype: A much larger clone lies one base from this, so it may be a read error. This chain connects TRBV6-5 to TRBJ2-1; no clear D gene. The CDR3 contains 14 residues. The V gene's germline CDR1 is MNHEY and CDR2 SVGAGI. The germline V and J ends were trimmed by 2 bases and 6 bases, with 11 bases remaining between them. Here the CDR3 DNA reads TGTGCCAGCAGTTACCCCCTACCTATCAATGAGCAGTTCTTC. Translation: CASSYPLPINEQFF.

In nucleotides, the CDR3 is TGTGCCAGTTCCCGTGAGGGGACCACAGATACGCAGTATTTT. Translation gives CASSREGTTDTQYF. V and J are TRBV9 and TRBJ2-3; D could derive from TRBD1 or TRBD2 (5 bases each). The CDR3 runs to 14 residues. Between the trimmed V and J ends, which lost 8 bases and 2 bases, there was a span of 15 bases. Germline V gives CDR1 SGDLS, CDR2 YYNGEE.

This clonotype has a count of ten or more. The V gene is TRBV7-8, the J gene TRBJ1-4, with D perhaps TRBD1 (5 bases). The V gene's germline CDR1 is SGHVS and CDR2 FQNEAQ. Trimming left V 5 bases short and J 7 bases short, with 14 bases between. CDR3 length: 14 residues. CDR3 coding DNA: TGTGCCAGCAGCCCCCCTGGGGGGGGTGAAAAACTGTTTTTT. Amino acid sequence: CASSPPGGGEKLFF.

This chain uses TRBV20-1 with TRBJ1-5; no firm D call. CDR3 length: 13 amino acids. Germline loops: CDR1 DFQATT, CDR2 SNEGSKA (reference sequence). V lost 6 bases to trimming and J lost 4 bases, with 13 bases between them. CDR3 sequence (DNA): TGCAGTGCCCACTCGGTCGGGAATCAGCCCCAGCATTTT. Its translation: CSAHSVGNQPQHF.